This note documents a single T cell receptor beta chain sequence. The source of the sample is a study of cytomegalovirus exposure and HLA in healthy donors. A multiplex PCR was run with 60 Vbeta primers and 13 Jbeta primers. Clones were sequenced by immunoSEQ multiplex PCR, and TCRdb holds only the in-frame ones, with some missing. This repertoire shows 90,000 to 120,000 clones, under 80% found once; its top ten account for around 15%. With 1 base removed from V and 0 bases from J, the gap between germline ends came to 7 bases. In germline, CDR1 is GTSNPN, CDR2 SVGIG (reference sequence). CDR3 length: 15 residues.

This TCR derives from a woman aged 40 to 50 in good health and CMV-seropositive. Sequenced input: PBMCs. J is TRBJ1-6 and V is TRBV30, with D possibly being TRBD1 (5 bases). This CDR3 is CAWSGGGSYNSPLHF. CDR3 in DNA: TGTGCCTGGAGTGGGGGCGGCTCCTATAATTCACCCCTCCACTTT.